The next 28 T cell receptor beta chains were all read from a single sample in a study of T cell responses to AZD1222 COVID-19 vaccine. Method: immunoSEQ multiplex PCR; TCRdb's copy keeps in-frame clones and lacks some. Of about 67,000 clones in the sample, roughly four fifths were seen once. The starting material was peripheral blood, obtained 28 days after the second AZD1222 dose. The receptors here all came from an adult who received the AZD1222 COVID-19 vaccine.

CDR3 sequence (DNA): TGTGCCAGCAGTGCTATCGGACAGGACTCCTACGAGCAGTACTTC. Residues: CASSAIGQDSYEQYF. V is TRBV25-1 and J is TRBJ2-7, with 7 bases fitting TRBD1. After removal of 4 bases from V and 0 bases from J, the junction contained 6 bases not matched to a gene. CDR1 and CDR2 (germline): MGHDK, SYGVNS. The CDR3 consists of 15 residues.

The chain joins TRBV9 to TRBJ2-2, with TRBD2 matching over 15 bases. The CDR3 is made up of 19 amino acids. CDR1 and CDR2 from the germline V gene are SGDLS and YYNGEE. The junction had 8 bases not matched to a gene; V was cut back by 0 bases and J by 5 bases. Here the CDR3 DNA reads TGTGCCAGCAGCGTAGAAGCCTCCGGGACTAGCGGGGGGACCGGGGAGCTGTTTTTT. Its protein product is CASSVEASGTSGGTGELFF.

The V and J genes are TRBV29-1 and TRBJ2-7; 12 bases are a match to TRBD1. The V gene end was trimmed by 6 bases and the J gene end by 7 bases; junction bases not matched to a gene: 10. The CDR3 has 14 residues. Germline assignment: CDR1 SQVTM and CDR2 ANQGSEA. CDR3 amino acids: CSVRQGQGAGEQYF. Written as DNA, the CDR3 is TGCAGCGTGAGACAGGGACAGGGGGCAGGTGAGCAGTACTTC.

This chain's CDR3 is CATEAGLRETQYF. The DNA for the CDR3 is TGTGCCACCGAGGCTGGACTAAGAGAGACCCAGTACTTC. The gene calls are TRBV2 and TRBJ2-5, with a weak D call TRBD2 (6 bases). Per germline, CDR1 SNHLY and CDR2 FYNNEI. The V and J ends lost 10 bases and 4 bases respectively, with 16 bases between them. The CDR3 length is 13 residues.

V and J are TRBV7-9 and TRBJ2-5; 13 bases agree with TRBD2. V lost 4 bases to trimming and J lost 1 base; unmatched junction nucleotides: 3. Germline V CDR1 and CDR2: SEHNR, FQNEAQ (reference sequence). CDR3 length equals 16 residues. The CDR3 coding sequence is TGTGCCAGCAGCTATGGGACTAGCGGGGCCCAAGAGACCCAGTACTTC. Translated, it gives CASSYGTSGAQETQYF.

The chain recombines TRBV5-1 with TRBJ1-4; D remains unclear. V lost 6 bases to trimming and J lost 0 bases, with 9 bases between them. This CDR3 has 14 residues. From germline, CDR1 is SGHRS and CDR2 YFSETQ. CDR3 region: CASTVGATNEKLFF. The CDR3 nucleotides read TGCGCCAGCACCGTAGGTGCAACTAATGAAAAACTGTTTTTT.

The chain employs TRBV5-1 and TRBJ1-5; 7 bases match TRBD1. The CDR3 loop spans 14 amino acids. The germline V gene has CDR1 SGHRS and CDR2 YFSETQ. Germline trimming cut 5 bases from V and 2 bases from J; bases unmatched to any gene: 4. The CDR3 bases are TGCGCCAGCAGTGATCAGGGGGGCAATCAGCCCCAGCATTTT. It codes for CASSDQGGNQPQHF.

The V gene is TRBV11-2, the J gene TRBJ2-1; tentatively, D is TRBD2 (5 bases). The CDR3 is 16 amino acids. Germline V gene data show CDR1 as SGHAT and CDR2 as FQNNGV. Trimming pared 2 bases from V and 7 bases from J, leaving 18 bases between. In DNA form, the CDR3 reads TGTGCCAGCAGCTTACGGGCCGAGCGGTTGAGGAATGAGCAGTTCTTC. This gives the protein CASSLRAERLRNEQFF.

The CDR3 DNA is TGTGCCAGCAGCGCGACAGGGGCGCCCTACGAGCAGTACTTC. Its translation is CASSATGAPYEQYF. The chain recombines TRBV14 with TRBJ2-7; 8 positions match TRBD1. The CDR3 is 14 amino acids. V gave up 5 bases and J gave up 2 bases; unmatched junction bases: 5. CDR1 is SGHDN, CDR2 FVKESK, per germline.

V usage is TRBV7-2 and J usage is TRBJ2-1; 11 bases line up with TRBD2. CDR1 SGHTA and CDR2 FQGNSA come from the germline V gene. CDR3 length: 18 residues. V shed 7 bases, J shed 2 bases, and the junction held 13 bases outside the gene matches. The CDR3 coding sequence is TGTGCCAGCACCCTTCCCGTAGCGGGGGGGCTACCCTACAATGAGCAGTTCTTC. This gives the protein CASTLPVAGGLPYNEQFF.

This clone was seen only a few times. The V and J genes are TRBV5-5 and TRBJ1-2; 8 bases line up with TRBD1. The CDR3 runs to 14 residues. Germline lookup yields CDR1 SGHKS and CDR2 YYEKEE (reference sequence). V trimming: 2 bases; J trimming: 4 bases; junction bases outside the gene matches: 4. CDR3 DNA: TGTGCCAGCAGCTTTAACACAGGGGGCTATGGCTACACCTTC. This codes for CASSFNTGGYGYTF. Full variable domain (missing parts from reference TRBV5-5 and TRBJ1-2): DAGVTQSPTHLIKTRGQQVTLRCSPISGHKSVSWYQQVLGQGPQFIFQYYEKEERGRGNFPDRFSARQFPNYSSELNVNALLLGDSALYLCASSFNTGGYGYTFGSGTRLTVV.

Only a few counts were recorded for this clone. V usage is TRBV11-2 and J usage is TRBJ1-2; D remains unclear. Per the germline V gene, CDR1 is SGHAT and CDR2 is FQNNGV. V lost 1 base and J lost 8, with 11 bases in between. CDR3 length equals 13 residues. The CDR3 is CASSLGWGAGYTF. DNA of the CDR3: TGTGCCAGCAGCTTAGGATGGGGAGCAGGCTACACCTTC.

The J gene is TRBJ1-1, the V gene TRBV9; a possible D gene is TRBD1 (5 bases). Per the germline V gene, CDR1 is SGDLS and CDR2 is YYNGEE. V dropped 4 bases and J dropped 10 bases, with 26 bases sitting between them. There are 16 residues in the CDR3. The CDR3 here is CASSPGPRQGHLGAFF. The CDR3 DNA sequence: TGTGCCAGCAGCCCCGGCCCCAGGCAGGGTCACCTAGGAGCTTTCTTT.

The rearrangement links TRBV7-2 to TRBJ1-6, with D uncertain. Trimming removed 5 bases at V and 9 bases at J, with 17 bases between. The germline gives CDR1 SGHTA, CDR2 FQGNSA. The CDR3 runs to 15 residues. CDR3 loop: CASSQRPGNRSPLHF. CDR3 in DNA: TGTGCCAGCAGCCAGCGGCCCGGGAACCGTTCACCCCTCCACTTT.

J is TRBJ2-1 and V is TRBV5-6; no reliable D call. This CDR3 contains 13 residues. Germline-derived CDR1 and CDR2 are SGHDT and YYEEEE. Trimming removed 4 bases from V and 4 bases from J, with 9 bases in between. The CDR3 DNA is TGTGCCAGCAGCCCCGGAGTTTACAATGAGCAGTTCTTC. This sequence encodes CASSPGVYNEQFF.

This chain links TRBV5-1 with TRBJ2-7; TRBD1 matches at 9 bases. With 0 bases clipped from V and 7 bases from J, the junction kept 8 bases outside the gene matches. The CDR3 has 15 amino acids. The germline CDR1 and CDR2 sequences are SGHRS and YFSETQ. The CDR3, as DNA: TGCGCCAGCAGCTTGGGCGGGACAGGGCCGTGGGAGCAGTACTTC. It translates to CASSLGGTGPWEQYF.

As DNA, the CDR3 is TGTGCCAGCAGCGCCGTTCCCGGGACGGTGGGTGAAAAACTGTTTTTT. Translated, it gives CASSAVPGTVGEKLFF. The chain has TRBV5-6 and TRBJ1-4; tentative D call: TRBD1 (5 bases). The CDR3 consists of 16 residues. The V gene's germline CDR1 is SGHDT and CDR2 YYEEEE. Trimming removed 4 bases at V and 7 bases at J, with 20 bases between.

The chain is built from TRBV3-1 (or the pseudogene TRBV3-2) and TRBJ2-7, with D perhaps TRBD1 (6 bases). Germline V gene lookup returns CDR1 LGHDT and CDR2 YNNKEL (reference sequence). The CDR3 extends over 15 amino acids. Trimming left V 2 bases short and J 3 bases short, with 14 bases between. The CDR3 reads CASSQFGRGSYEQYF. CDR3 bases: TGTGCCAGCAGCCAATTTGGTAGGGGGAGCTACGAGCAGTACTTC.

The rearrangement links TRBV19 to TRBJ2-7, with 12 nucleotides matching TRBD2. CDR3 length: 14 amino acids. Trimming removed 3 bases from V and 7 bases from J; junction bases left unmatched: 4. Germline V lookup: CDR1 LNHDA, CDR2 SQIVND (reference sequence). CDR3 in DNA: TGTGCCAGTAGTATTCGACTAGCGGGGGATGAGCAGTACTTC. Residues: CASSIRLAGDEQYF. Supplemented by reference TRBV19 and TRBJ2-7, the full variable domain reads DGGITQSPKYLFRKEGQNVTLSCEQNLNHDAMYWYRQDPGQGLRLIYYSQIVNDFQKGDIAEGYSVSREKKESFPLTVTSAQKNPTAFYLCASSIRLAGDEQYFGPGTRLTVT.

The V and J genes are TRBV27 and TRBJ1-2; D possibly corresponds to TRBD1 (5 bases). The CDR3 is 15 residues long. Germline CDR1 is MNHEY and CDR2 is SMNVEV (reference sequence). V was clipped by 2 bases and J by 0 bases, with 10 bases between them. The CDR3 DNA follows: TGTGCCAGCAGTTTAGGACTGACAGCTAACTATGGCTACACCTTC. Amino acid sequence: CASSLGLTANYGYTF.

The J gene is TRBJ1-1, the V gene TRBV27; 7 bases match TRBD1. Germline CDR1 MNHEY, CDR2 SMNVEV (reference sequence). The CDR3 length is 14 residues. The V segment lost 2 bases and the J segment 11 bases; nucleotides outside the gene matches: 11. The CDR3 sequence is CASSLQGVPQGAFF. The CDR3 nucleotides read TGTGCCAGCAGTTTACAGGGGGTGCCTCAAGGTGCTTTCTTT.

The rearrangement links TRBV10-3 to TRBJ2-2, with D perhaps matching TRBD2 (6 bases). From germline, CDR1 is ENHRY and CDR2 SYGVKD. This CDR3 spans 14 amino acids. Trimming cost V 11 bases and J 5 bases, with 18 bases left between them. This CDR3 is CAGGFGGGTGELFF. The CDR3 DNA reads as TGTGCCGGAGGCTTTGGTGGGGGGACCGGGGAGCTGTTTTTT.

This clone was observed a single time. The V gene is TRBV30, the J gene TRBJ2-7; D call uncertain. This CDR3 has 11 residues. Trimming left V 0 bases short and J 6 bases short, with 6 bases between. The germline V gene has CDR1 GTSNPN and CDR2 SVGIG (reference sequence). The CDR3 region is CAWSVRSEQYF. Written as DNA, the CDR3 is TGTGCCTGGAGTGTACGTAGCGAGCAGTACTTC. Looking up the rest from reference TRBV30 and TRBJ2-7 gives the full variable domain: SQTIHQWPATLVQPVGSPLSLECTVEGTSNPNLYWYRQAAGRGLQLLFYSVGIGQISSEVPQNLSASRPQDRQFILSSKKLLLSDSGFYLCAWSVRSEQYFGPGTRLTVT.

The chain links TRBV2 to TRBJ2-3; no firm D call. Deletions cut 3 bases from V and 5 bases from J, with 9 bases between. The CDR3 is 13 amino acids. The V gene's germline CDR1 is SNHLY and CDR2 FYNNEI. The CDR3 reads CASSDLEQDTQYF. CDR3 coding DNA: TGTGCCAGCAGTGACCTAGAACAAGATACGCAGTATTTT.

V and J are TRBV19 and TRBJ1-4; the D is unclear. The ends were cut back, 7 bases at V and 0 bases at J, with 12 bases in the middle. The CDR3 contains 15 residues. Germline CDR1 and CDR2: LNHDA and SQIVND (reference sequence). CDR3 bases: TGTGCCAGTACCTCCACCCGATCAACTAATGAAAAACTGTTTTTT. Translation gives CASTSTRSTNEKLFF.

This chain links TRBV4-3 with TRBJ1-4, with no clear D. This CDR3 contains 14 residues. The V gene lost 0 bases and the J gene lost 7 bases, with 9 bases spanning the gap. Germline lookup yields CDR1 LGHNA and CDR2 YSLEER. The CDR3 is CASSQELRSEKLFF. The CDR3 region has the DNA TGCGCCAGCAGCCAAGAGCTTCGGAGTGAAAAACTGTTTTTT.

V is TRBV12-3 or TRBV12-4 and J is TRBJ2-1, with D unclear. The V end was cut by 2 bases, the J end by 6 bases, with 8 bases between. CDR3 length: 13 amino acids. The CDR3 coding sequence is TGTGCCAGCAGTTTAAGTCTATCCAATGAGCAGTTCTTC. It encodes CASSLSLSNEQFF.

Only one count was recorded for this clone. The CDR3 loop is CASSAGGVDYKGYTF. The CDR3 DNA follows: TGTGCCAGCAGCGCCGGAGGGGTGGACTATAAAGGCTACACCTTC. The genes are TRBV9 and TRBJ1-2, with D perhaps matching TRBD1 (5 bases). Between the trimmed V and J ends, which lost 3 bases and 8 bases, there was a span of 20 bases. The CDR3 spans 15 residues. Germline lookup yields CDR1 SGDLS and CDR2 YYNGEE.